Below, one T cell receptor (beta chain) is given with its context. Participant ages covered roughly 18 to 89 years across 25 or so US areas. Participant reports of clinical history set cohort assignment. This sample is part of a study of blood T cell repertoires in COVID-19. Study-level information: COVID-19 samples from acute and convalescent phases originated in the United States, Italy and Spain.

Study processing details: Amplification with reference gene primers provided the estimates of nucleated cell counts. Produced via immunoSEQ multiplex PCR; TCRdb's table is partial and in-frame only. The DNA was the basis for D and trimming; V, J and clone size are from that table. Among around 150,000 clones listed, about 80% were seen once. Sequences were obtained from PBMCs or T cells enriched from blood (not recorded which). The clonotype comes from an older woman who had recovered from COVID-19.

The CDR3 spells CASSVGGGGRQPQHF. CDR3 sequence (DNA): TGTGCCAGCAGCGTAGGCGGTGGGGGCCGTCAGCCCCAGCATTTT. The chain has TRBV9 and TRBJ1-5; possibly TRBD1 for D (6 bases). Between the trimmed V and J ends, which lost 0 bases and 6 bases, there was a span of 13 bases. This CDR3 contains 15 residues. The germline CDR1 and CDR2 sequences are SGDLS and YYNGEE. Drawing the rest from reference TRBV9 and TRBJ1-5, the complete variable domain is DSGVTQTPKHLITATGQRVTLRCSPRSGDLSVYWYQQSLDQGLQFLIQYYNGEERAKGNILERFSAQQFPDLHSELNLSSLELGDSALYFCASSVGGGGRQPQHFGDGTRLSIL.